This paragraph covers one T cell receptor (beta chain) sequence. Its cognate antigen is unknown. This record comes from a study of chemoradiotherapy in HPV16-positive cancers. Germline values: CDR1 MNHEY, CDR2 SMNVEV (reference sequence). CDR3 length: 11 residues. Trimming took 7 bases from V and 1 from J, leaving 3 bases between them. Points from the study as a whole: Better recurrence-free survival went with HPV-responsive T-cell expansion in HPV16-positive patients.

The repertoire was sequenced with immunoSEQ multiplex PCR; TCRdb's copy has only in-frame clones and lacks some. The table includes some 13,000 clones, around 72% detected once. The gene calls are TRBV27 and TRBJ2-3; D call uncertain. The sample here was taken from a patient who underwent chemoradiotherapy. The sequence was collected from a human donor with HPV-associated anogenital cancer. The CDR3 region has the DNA TGTGCCAGCATCGGCACAGATACGCAGTATTTT. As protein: CASIGTDTQYF.